This TCR beta chain emerged from a study of Graves' ophthalmopathy and Graves' hyperthyroidism. As for the study in general: Peripheral blood (taken before any treatment) was collected at initial diagnosis. Points from the study as a whole: A majority of expanded thyroid clonotypes exceeding 0.001 frequency were likewise present in blood.

Amplified material comprised TCR beta CDR3 regions derived from RNA transcripts. After a first-round RT-PCR with HTBI primers, a second-round multiplex PCR was run. TCRdb reanalysed the multiplex PCR reads using MiXCR and keeps one entry per CDR3 protein. The sample comprises roughly 300,000 distinct CDR3 sequences, roughly 17% of which are singletons, and around 12% rests with the top ten. Germline V CDR1 and CDR2: SGHVS, FQNEAQ. Trimming stripped 5 bases from V and 2 bases from J, with 15 bases between. This CDR3 has 16 residues. There are many counts of this clonotype. What it binds is unknown. Every ophthalmopathy donor presented moderate-to-severe activity, CAS ≥3, NOSPECS ≥4 and duration under 3 months. The PBMCs used were ones drawn from around 10 ml of fresh peripheral blood.

Sequencing input: peripheral blood. The sequence was obtained from an adult man with Graves' ophthalmopathy. The chain has TRBV7-8 and TRBJ2-2; D unresolved. CDR3 DNA sequence: TGTGCCAGCAGCCCTATAGTGGGAATAAACACCGGGGAGCTGTTTTTT. This translates into CASSPIVGINTGELFF.